The 8 T cell receptor beta chains presented below share a single source sample, sequenced in a study of T cell responses to AZD1222 COVID-19 vaccine. TCRdb's table, derived via immunoSEQ multiplex PCR, lists solely in-frame clones and lacks some. The table includes 150,000 to 200,000 clones, about 90% detected once. The source was peripheral blood, collected 28 days after the second AZD1222 dose. The receptor set was obtained from an adult who received the AZD1222 COVID-19 vaccine.

The V gene is TRBV28, the J gene TRBJ1-5, with no clear D. Germline V gene sequence: CDR1 MDHEN, CDR2 SYDVKM. This CDR3 is built from 15 residues. Trimming took off 3 bases at V and 2 bases at J, with 11 bases between the two ends. The DNA of the CDR3 is TGTGCCAGCAGTTTGCCGGTAGCTGGCAATCAGCCCCAGCATTTT. The encoded protein is CASSLPVAGNQPQHF.

The chain has TRBV5-1 and TRBJ2-7; 8 bases agree with TRBD2. The CDR3 sequence is 14 residues long. The junction had 4 bases not matched to a gene; V was cut back by 4 bases and J by 1 base. Germline CDR1 SGHRS, CDR2 YFSETQ. The CDR3 DNA reads TGCGCCAGCAGCGGAACTAGCGGTTCCTACGAGCAGTACTTC. Translated, it gives CASSGTSGSYEQYF.

The V and J genes are TRBV7-9 and TRBJ2-3, with TRBD1 matching over 7 bases. The CDR3 runs 15 residues. With 3 bases clipped from V and 3 bases from J, the junction kept 6 bases outside the gene matches. Per the germline V gene, CDR1 is SEHNR and CDR2 is FQNEAQ (reference sequence). CDR3: CASSFRQGETDTQYF. The CDR3, as DNA: TGTGCCAGCAGCTTCAGGCAGGGGGAGACAGATACGCAGTATTTT.

The CDR3 reads CASSPWTSSSYEQYF. As DNA, the CDR3 is TGCGCCAGCAGCCCCTGGACTAGCAGTTCCTACGAGCAGTACTTC. The chain joins TRBV5-1 to TRBJ2-7, with 8 nucleotides matching TRBD2. V was pared by 4 bases and J by 1 base, with 7 bases of the junction left unmatched. The CDR3 totals 15 residues. Germline CDR1 reads SGHRS; CDR2 reads YFSETQ.

The rearrangement uses TRBV19 and TRBJ1-1, with unresolved D. The germline V gene encodes CDR1 LNHDA and CDR2 SQIVND (reference sequence). The CDR3 is made up of 13 amino acids. V was clipped by 6 bases and J by 4 bases, with 12 bases between them. CDR3 coding DNA: TGTGCCAGTAGCCTTGGACCAGCCACTGAAGCTTTCTTT. Translation: CASSLGPATEAFF.

This clone is a singleton in its sample. This chain links TRBV7-2 with TRBJ2-1; D unresolved. The V and J ends lost 5 bases and 5 bases respectively, with 10 bases between them. Germline V gene data show CDR1 as SGHTA and CDR2 as FQGNSA. The CDR3 covers 13 residues. CDR3 sequence (DNA): TGTGCCAGCAGCAAAACTGGCCACAATGAGCAGTTCTTC. Translated, it gives CASSKTGHNEQFF.

In its sample, this clone was seen once. The CDR3 region has the DNA TGTGCCAGTAACGAAGCCCAAAATTCACCCCTCCACTTT. Translating gives CASNEAQNSPLHF. The chain is built from TRBV19 and TRBJ1-6; D unclear. V was clipped by 7 bases and J by 7 bases, with 11 bases between them. The CDR3 runs 13 residues. The germline gives CDR1 LNHDA, CDR2 SQIVND (reference sequence). The full variable domain, in which reference TRBV19 and TRBJ1-6 provide the parts outside the CDR3, is DGGITQSPKYLFRKEGQNVTLSCEQNLNHDAMYWYRQDPGQGLRLIYYSQIVNDFQKGDIAEGYSVSREKKESFPLTVTSAQKNPTAFYLCASNEAQNSPLHFGNGTRLTVT.

This chain links TRBV5-6 with TRBJ2-2, with 8 bases fitting TRBD2. CDR3 size: 16 residues. Looked up from germline, CDR1 is SGHDT and CDR2 is YYEEEE. Germline trimming cut 0 bases from V and 0 bases from J; bases unmatched to any gene: 1. CDR3 nucleotide sequence: TGTGCCAGCAGCTTGGTTAGCGGGACGAACACCGGGGAGCTGTTTTTT. It translates to CASSLVSGTNTGELFF.